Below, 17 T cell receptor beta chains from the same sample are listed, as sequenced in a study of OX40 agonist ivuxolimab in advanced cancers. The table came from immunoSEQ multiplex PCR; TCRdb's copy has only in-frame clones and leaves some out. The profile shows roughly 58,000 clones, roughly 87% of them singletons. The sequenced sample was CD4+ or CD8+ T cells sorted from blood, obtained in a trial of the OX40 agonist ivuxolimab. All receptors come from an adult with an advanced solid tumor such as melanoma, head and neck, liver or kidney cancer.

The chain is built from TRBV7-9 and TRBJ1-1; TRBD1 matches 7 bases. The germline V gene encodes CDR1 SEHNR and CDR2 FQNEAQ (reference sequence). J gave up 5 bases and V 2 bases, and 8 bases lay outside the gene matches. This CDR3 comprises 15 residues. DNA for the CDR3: TGTGCCAGCAGCTTAATAGGAGGGGGCGAGACTGAAGCTTTCTTT. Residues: CASSLIGGGETEAFF.

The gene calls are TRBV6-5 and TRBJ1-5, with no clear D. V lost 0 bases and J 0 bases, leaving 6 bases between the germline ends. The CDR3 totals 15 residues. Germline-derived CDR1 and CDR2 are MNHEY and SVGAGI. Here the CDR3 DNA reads TGTGCCAGCAGTTACTCCCGGTATAGCAATCAGCCCCAGCATTTT. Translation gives CASSYSRYSNQPQHF.

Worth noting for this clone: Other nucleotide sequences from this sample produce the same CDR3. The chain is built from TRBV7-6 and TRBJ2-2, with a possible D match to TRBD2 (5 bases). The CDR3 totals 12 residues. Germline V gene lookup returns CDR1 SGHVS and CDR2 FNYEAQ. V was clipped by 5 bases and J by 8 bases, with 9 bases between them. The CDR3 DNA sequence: TGTGCCAGCAGCCACCCGGGGGGGGAGCTGTTTTTT. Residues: CASSHPGGELFF. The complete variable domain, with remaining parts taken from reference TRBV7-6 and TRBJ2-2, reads GAGVSQSPRYKVTKRGQDVALRCDPISGHVSLYWYRQALGQGPEFLTYFNYEAQQDKSGLPNDRFSAERPEGSISTLTIQRTEQRDSAMYRCASSHPGGELFFGEGSRLTVL.

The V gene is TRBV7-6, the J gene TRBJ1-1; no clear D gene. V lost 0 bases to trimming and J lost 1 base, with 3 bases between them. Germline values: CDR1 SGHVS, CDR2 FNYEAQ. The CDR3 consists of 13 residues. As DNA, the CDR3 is TGTGCCAGCAGCTTAGCAGAGAACACTGAAGCTTTCTTT. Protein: CASSLAENTEAFF. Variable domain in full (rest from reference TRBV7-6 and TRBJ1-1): GAGVSQSPRYKVTKRGQDVALRCDPISGHVSLYWYRQALGQGPEFLTYFNYEAQQDKSGLPNDRFSAERPEGSISTLTIQRTEQRDSAMYRCASSLAENTEAFFGQGTRLTVV.

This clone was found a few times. The CDR3 region has the DNA TGTGCCAGCAGCCCGCCCGCAAACAATGAGCAGTTCTTC. Protein: CASSPPANNEQFF. The chain joins TRBV7-2 to TRBJ2-1; D is uncertain. Germline CDR1 reads SGHTA; CDR2 reads FQGNSA. This CDR3 region has 13 residues. Between the trimmed V and J ends, which lost 5 bases and 5 bases, there was a span of 10 bases.

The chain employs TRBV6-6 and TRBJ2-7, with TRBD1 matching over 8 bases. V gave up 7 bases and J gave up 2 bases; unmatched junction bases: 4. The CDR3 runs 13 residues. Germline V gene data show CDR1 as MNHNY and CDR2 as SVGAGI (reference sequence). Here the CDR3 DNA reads TGTGCCAGCACTAAGGGACAGGCCTACGAGCAGTACTTC. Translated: CASTKGQAYEQYF.

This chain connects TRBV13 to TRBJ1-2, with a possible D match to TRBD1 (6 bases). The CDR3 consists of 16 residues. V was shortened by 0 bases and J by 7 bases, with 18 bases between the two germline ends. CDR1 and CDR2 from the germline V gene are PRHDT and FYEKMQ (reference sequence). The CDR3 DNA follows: TGTGCCAGCAGCTTAGGACAGGGCGGTACCAGGAGTGGCTACACCTTC. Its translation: CASSLGQGGTRSGYTF.

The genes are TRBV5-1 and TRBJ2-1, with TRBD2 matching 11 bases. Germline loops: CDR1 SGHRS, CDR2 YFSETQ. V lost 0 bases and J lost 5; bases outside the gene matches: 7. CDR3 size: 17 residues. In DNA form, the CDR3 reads TGCGCCAGCAGCTTGGCATCTAGCGGGAGGTCAGACAATGAGCAGTTCTTC. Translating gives CASSLASSGRSDNEQFF.

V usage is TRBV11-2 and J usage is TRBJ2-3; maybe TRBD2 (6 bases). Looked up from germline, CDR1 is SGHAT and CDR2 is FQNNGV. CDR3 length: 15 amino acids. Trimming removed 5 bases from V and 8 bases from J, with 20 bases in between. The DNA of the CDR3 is TGTGCCAGCAGCGCGGGGCCTAGCGAGGTTGGTACGCAGTATTTT. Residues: CASSAGPSEVGTQYF. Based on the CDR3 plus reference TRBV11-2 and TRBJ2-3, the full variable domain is EAGVAQSPRYKIIEKRQSVAFWCNPISGHATLYWYQQILGQGPKLLIQFQNNGVVDDSQLPKDRFSAERLKGVDSTLKIQPAKLEDSAVYLCASSAGPSEVGTQYFGPGTRLTVL.

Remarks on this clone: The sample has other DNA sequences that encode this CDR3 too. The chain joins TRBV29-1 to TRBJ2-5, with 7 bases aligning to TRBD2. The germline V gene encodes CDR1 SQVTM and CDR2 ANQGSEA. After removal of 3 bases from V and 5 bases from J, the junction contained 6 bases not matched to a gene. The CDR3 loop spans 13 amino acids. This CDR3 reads CSVEGLGGETQYF. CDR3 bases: TGCAGCGTTGAGGGGCTGGGGGGGGAGACCCAGTACTTC. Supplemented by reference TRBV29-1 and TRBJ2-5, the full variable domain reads SAVISQKPSRDICQRGTSLTIQCQVDSQVTMMFWYRQQPGQSLTLIATANQGSEATYESGFVIDKFPISRPNLTFSTLTVSNMSPEDSSIYLCSVEGLGGETQYFGPGTRLLVL.

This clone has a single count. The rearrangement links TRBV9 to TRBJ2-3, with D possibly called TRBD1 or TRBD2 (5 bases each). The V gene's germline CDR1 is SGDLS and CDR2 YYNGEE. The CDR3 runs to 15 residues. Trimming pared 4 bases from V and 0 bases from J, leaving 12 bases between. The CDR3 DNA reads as TGTGCCAGCAGCCCCCGGGGCTCCAGCACAGATACGCAGTATTTT. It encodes CASSPRGSSTDTQYF.

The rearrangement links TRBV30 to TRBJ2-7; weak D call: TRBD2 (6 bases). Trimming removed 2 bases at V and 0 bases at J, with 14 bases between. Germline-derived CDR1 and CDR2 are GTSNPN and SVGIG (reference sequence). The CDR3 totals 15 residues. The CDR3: CAWSLGLASSYEQYF. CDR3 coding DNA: TGTGCCTGGAGTCTTGGCCTAGCGTCCTCCTACGAGCAGTACTTC.

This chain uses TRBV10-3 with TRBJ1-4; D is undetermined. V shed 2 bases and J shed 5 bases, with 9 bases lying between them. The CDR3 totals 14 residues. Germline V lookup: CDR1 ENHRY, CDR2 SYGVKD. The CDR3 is CAISERAENEKLFF. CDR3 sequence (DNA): TGTGCCATCAGTGAGAGGGCAGAGAATGAAAAACTGTTTTTT.

Written as DNA, the CDR3 is TGTGCCAGCTCCCTCGGACAGGGCAACTATGGCTACACCTTC. Residues: CASSLGQGNYGYTF. J is TRBJ1-2 and V is TRBV18; 8 bases fit TRBD1. The CDR3 runs to 14 residues. The germline gives CDR1 KGHSH, CDR2 LQKENI. V lost 6 bases and J lost 2; bases outside the gene matches: 5.

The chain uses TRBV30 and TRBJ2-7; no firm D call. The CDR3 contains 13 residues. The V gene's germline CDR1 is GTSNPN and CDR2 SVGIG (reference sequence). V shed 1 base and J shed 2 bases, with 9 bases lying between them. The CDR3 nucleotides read TGTGCCTGGAGTGGCGGTCTAGCCTACGAGCAGTACTTC. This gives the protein CAWSGGLAYEQYF.

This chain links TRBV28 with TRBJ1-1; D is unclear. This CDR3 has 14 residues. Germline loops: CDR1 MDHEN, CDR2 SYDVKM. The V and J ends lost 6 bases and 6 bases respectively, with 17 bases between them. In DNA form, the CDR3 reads TGTGCCAGCAGCGTGGGCAAACTAAGGGCTGAAGCTTTCTTT. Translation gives CASSVGKLRAEAFF.

The CDR3 spells CASSEFTRGDEKLFF. CDR3 nucleotides: TGTGCCAGCAGTGAATTTACAAGGGGGGATGAAAAACTGTTTTTT. The chain couples TRBV2 to TRBJ1-4; the D gene is possibly TRBD1 (6 bases). The CDR3 covers 15 residues. V gave up 2 bases and J gave up 6 bases, with 13 bases separating them. Looked up from germline, CDR1 is SNHLY and CDR2 is FYNNEI.